This is a list of T cell receptor beta chains from one sample in a study of blood T cell repertoires in COVID-19. TCRdb's table, derived via immunoSEQ multiplex PCR, lists solely in-frame clones and lacks some. The sample has around 470,000 clones; about 88% are singletons. The sample consisted of peripheral blood. Receptors were obtained from a man aged 18 to 30 with COVID-19, enrolled during active disease. Both conserved end residues are part of each CDR3. The order of the fields is J gene, clone size, D gene, V gene, CDR3 protein, CDR3 DNA. D genes are given only for firm matches. Clone size appears in some rows only: once, few, many, or a class for an expanded clone.

TRBJ1-1 NA TRBD1 TRBV7-9 CATRRGTEEAFF TGTGCCACTAGGAGGGGGACAGAGGAAGCTTTCTTT
TRBJ2-7 NA NA TRBV2 CASRQAAGYEQYF TGTGCCAGCCGACAGGCTGCCGGCTACGAGCAGTACTTC
TRBJ1-6 few TRBD1 TRBV7-2 CASSPEGAPNSPLHF TGTGCCAGCAGCCCTGAGGGGGCACCTAATTCACCCCTCCACTTT
TRBJ2-7 NA TRBD1 TRBV15 CATSRAIGDRSPYEQYF TGTGCCACCAGCAGAGCGATTGGGGACAGGAGCCCCTACGAGCAGTACTTC
TRBJ1-4 NA NA TRBV4-2 CASSQPRGTNEKLFF TGTGCCAGCAGCCAACCCAGGGGAACTAATGAAAAACTGTTTTTT
TRBJ2-7 NA TRBD2 TRBV6-5 CATKTSGRIREQYF TGTGCCACCAAGACTAGCGGGAGAATTCGCGAGCAGTACTTC
TRBJ1-5 NA TRBD1 TRBV18 CASSPTGIFSNQPQHF TGTGCCAGCTCCCCGACAGGGATTTTTAGCAATCAGCCCCAGCATTTT
TRBJ2-2 NA TRBD1 TRBV6-4 CASSDKGARTGELFF TGTGCCAGCAGTGACAAGGGGGCGCGGACCGGGGAGCTGTTTTTT
TRBJ2-7 NA NA TRBV29-1 CSVEGRTGSYEQYF TGCAGCGTTGAAGGGAGGACGGGATCCTACGAGCAGTACTTC
TRBJ2-3 NA TRBD1 TRBV2 CASSDRGGTQYF TGTGCCAGCAGCGACAGGGGGGGAACGCAGTATTTT
TRBJ2-1 NA TRBD2 TRBV5-1 CASSLRTSLDEQFF TGCGCCAGCAGCCTCAGGACTAGTTTGGATGAGCAGTTCTTC
TRBJ1-4 NA NA TRBV7-9 CASSFRQSNEKLFF TGTGCCAGCAGCTTCCGACAAAGTAATGAAAAACTGTTTTTT
TRBJ1-5 NA NA TRBV15 CATRVGGRDSNQPQHF TGTGCCACCAGGGTCGGGGGGCGAGATAGCAATCAGCCCCAGCATTTT
TRBJ1-1 NA NA TRBV10-1 CASSESALFTEAFF TGCGCCAGCAGTGAGTCGGCCCTTTTCACTGAAGCTTTCTTT
TRBJ2-7 once TRBD1 TRBV27 CASSQLPGQIYEQYF TGTGCCAGCAGTCAACTGCCGGGACAGATCTACGAGCAGTACTTC
TRBJ2-5 NA TRBD2 TRBV3-1/TRBV3-2 CASSVRTSGQETQYF TGTGCCAGCAGCGTTCGGACTAGCGGACAAGAGACCCAGTACTTC
TRBJ2-7 NA TRBD1 TRBV4-1 CASSQDGDRGSHEQYF TGCGCCAGCAGCCAAGATGGGGACAGGGGATCGCACGAGCAGTACTTC
TRBJ2-7 NA TRBD2 TRBV30 CAGDSSGSYEQYF TGTGCCGGGGATTCTAGCGGCTCCTACGAGCAGTACTTC
TRBJ2-3 once NA TRBV4-2 CASSQDKRGGNTQYF TGTGCCAGCAGCCAAGACAAGAGAGGGGGAAATACGCAGTATTTT
TRBJ1-2 NA TRBD1 TRBV3-1/TRBV3-2 CASSQETGSHGYTF TGTGCCAGCAGCCAAGAGACAGGGTCACATGGCTACACCTTC
TRBJ2-1 NA NA TRBV9 CASSVYWLEGNEQFF TGTGCCAGCAGCGTATACTGGCTAGAGGGCAATGAGCAGTTCTTC
TRBJ1-2 NA NA TRBV5-6 CASSFQWGYTF TGTGCCAGCAGCTTTCAGTGGGGCTACACCTTC
TRBJ1-2 NA TRBD1 TRBV7-8 CASSPNGQGGKYGYTF TGTGCCAGCAGCCCAAACGGACAGGGAGGGAAGTATGGCTACACCTTC
TRBJ2-5 NA NA TRBV27 CASRLAVQETQYF TGTGCCAGCAGGCTGGCGGTGCAAGAGACCCAGTACTTC
TRBJ1-2 NA TRBD1 TRBV18 CASSTGQGSGYTF TGTGCCAGCTCAACGGGACAGGGTAGCGGCTACACCTTC
TRBJ2-5 NA TRBD2 TRBV7-2 CASRQTSGTETQYF TGTGCCAGCAGACAGACTAGCGGGACGGAGACCCAGTACTTC
TRBJ2-1 NA TRBD2 TRBV25-1 CASTKGREGNNEQFF TGTGCCAGCACCAAGGGGCGGGAGGGTAACAATGAGCAGTTCTTC
TRBJ2-1 NA TRBD2 TRBV6-5 CASTRLAGSDEQFF TGTGCCAGCACCAGACTAGCGGGATCTGATGAGCAGTTCTTC
TRBJ2-7 many TRBD1 TRBV4-1 CASSPGQGMREQYF TGCGCCAGCAGCCCAGGACAGGGGATGAGGGAGCAGTACTTC
TRBJ1-1 NA NA TRBV5-4 CASSSSGGSVNTEAFF TGTGCCAGCAGTTCCAGCGGGGGTTCGGTGAACACTGAAGCTTTCTTT
TRBJ2-2 once NA TRBV12-3/TRBV12-4 CASAGHTGELFF TGTGCCAGCGCAGGTCACACCGGGGAGCTGTTTTTT
TRBJ2-2 NA NA TRBV7-6 CASSLTSSYTGELFF TGTGCCAGCAGCTTAACTAGCAGTTACACCGGGGAGCTGTTTTTT
TRBJ2-1 NA TRBD2 TRBV6-1 CASSERASGWSYPVIF TGTGCCAGCAGTGAGCGCGCTAGCGGGTGGTCCTACCCCGTAATCTTC
TRBJ2-1 NA TRBD2 TRBV28 CASSFYAGSGTSRNNEQFF TGTGCCAGCAGCTTCTATGCGGGGTCGGGGACTAGCAGAAACAATGAGCAGTTCTTC
TRBJ2-1 NA NA TRBV4-1 CASSQDTAVRGNEQFF TGCGCCAGCAGCCAAGATACGGCAGTACGGGGCAATGAGCAGTTCTTC
TRBJ2-3 NA NA TRBV2 CASREQGGTDTQYF TGTGCCAGCAGGGAACAGGGAGGGACAGATACGCAGTATTTT
TRBJ1-2 NA TRBD1 TRBV20-1 CSARTGYGYTF TGCAGTGCTAGGACAGGGTATGGCTACACCTTC
TRBJ2-1 NA TRBD2 TRBV4-2 CASSQVAGASYNEQFF TGTGCCAGCAGCCAAGTAGCGGGGGCCTCCTACAATGAGCAGTTCTTC
TRBJ1-5 NA NA TRBV7-2 CASSFKGGNQPQHF TGTGCCAGCAGCTTCAAAGGAGGGAATCAGCCCCAGCATTTT
TRBJ2-1 NA TRBD1 TRBV12-5 CASAAGTGAYNEQFF TGTGCTAGTGCCGCTGGGACAGGCGCCTACAATGAGCAGTTCTTC
TRBJ1-3 NA NA TRBV30 CAWSVQGGNTIYF TGTGCCTGGAGTGTCCAGGGTGGAAACACCATATATTTT
TRBJ1-2 NA NA TRBV7-9 CASSFETAYGYTF TGTGCCAGCAGCTTTGAGACTGCCTATGGCTACACCTTC
TRBJ1-6 NA TRBD1 TRBV28 CASSFADRANSPLHF TGTGCCAGCAGTTTTGCGGACAGGGCGAATTCACCCCTCCACTTT
TRBJ2-5 NA TRBD2 TRBV18 CASSLGTSGGIQETQYF TGTGCCAGCTCACTGGGGACTAGCGGGGGTATCCAAGAGACCCAGTACTTC
TRBJ1-1 NA TRBD1 TRBV6-6 CASSRGDTEAFF TGTGCCAGCAGCAGGGGGGACACTGAAGCTTTCTTT
TRBJ2-7 NA TRBD2 TRBV15 CATSRVLAGGYEQYF TGTGCCACCAGCAGAGTGCTAGCGGGGGGCTACGAGCAGTACTTC
TRBJ2-1 NA TRBD1 TRBV12-5 CASGPGDSRDNEQFF TGTGCTAGTGGCCCCGGGGACAGCCGGGACAATGAGCAGTTCTTC
TRBJ1-5 few NA TRBV4-1 CASSRDRDNQPQHF TGCGCCAGCAGCCGTGACAGAGACAATCAGCCCCAGCATTTT
TRBJ1-1 NA TRBD1 TRBV27 CASSSGQGPTEAFF TGTGCCAGCAGTTCCGGACAGGGACCCACTGAAGCTTTCTTT
TRBJ1-2 NA NA TRBV12-3/TRBV12-4 CASSQTVNYGYTF TGTGCCAGCAGCCAGACAGTCAACTATGGCTACACCTTC
TRBJ2-5 NA NA TRBV21-1 CASSKEGVAGRETQYF TGTGCCAGCAGCAAAGAGGGTGTAGCGGGACGGGAGACCCAGTACTTC